This TCR beta chain is from a study of T cells in localized non-small cell lung cancer. CDR3 size: 13 residues. In germline, CDR1 is SGHNT, CDR2 YENEEA. Trimming removed 3 bases from V and 1 base from J, with 6 bases in between. The study, taken as a whole, reports: Uninvolved adjacent lung had more T cell clonality than any other tissue, topping tumor. The appearance of a median approximately 57 of the top 100 tumor clones was seen in adjacent lung. Because sequencing included only one region (of the tumor), heterogeneity remains possible. An association was observed between higher blood T cell density and longer overall survival.

As concerns this clone: Its antigen is not known.

Repertoires were generated with immunoSEQ multiplex PCR, while TCRdb's copy carries only in-frame clones and drops some. The repertoire includes approximately 28,000 clones, approximately 83% of them detected once, and 5.3% sits in the top ten. Source: peripheral blood mononuclear cells, taken before any cancer treatment. The TCR comes from a man aged 40 to 69 with stage III lung adenocarcinoma. This rearrangement joins TRBV11-3 to TRBJ1-1; unclear D gene. In DNA form, the CDR3 reads TGTGCCAGCAGCTTTACGGCGAACACTGAAGCTTTCTTT. It yields the protein CASSFTANTEAFF.